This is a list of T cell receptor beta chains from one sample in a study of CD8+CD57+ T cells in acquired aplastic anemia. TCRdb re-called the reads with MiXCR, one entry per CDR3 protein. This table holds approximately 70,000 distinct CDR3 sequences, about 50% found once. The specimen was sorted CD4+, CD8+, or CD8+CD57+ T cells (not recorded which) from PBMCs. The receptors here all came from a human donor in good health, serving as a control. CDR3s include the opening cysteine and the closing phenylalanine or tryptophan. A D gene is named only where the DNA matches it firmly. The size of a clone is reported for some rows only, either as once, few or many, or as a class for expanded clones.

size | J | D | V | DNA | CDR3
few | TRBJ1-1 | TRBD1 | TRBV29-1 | TGCAGCGCAACAACAGGGGGTCGGACTGAAGCTTTCTTT | CSATTGGRTEAFF
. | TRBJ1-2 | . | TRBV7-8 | TGTGCCAGCAGCTTAGCGCCGCCCTATGGCTACACCTTC | CASSLAPPYGYTF
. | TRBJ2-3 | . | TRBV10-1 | TGCGCCGGCAGTCCGGGACGGGGGTCAGATACGCAGTATTTT | CAGSPGRGSDTQYF
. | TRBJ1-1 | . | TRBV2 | TGTGCCAGCTTGTTTGGGACGGCTGAAGCTTTCTTT | CASLFGTAEAFF
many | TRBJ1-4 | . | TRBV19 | TGTGCCAGTAGTATTCAACAGGTAGCAACTAATGAAAAACTGTTTTTT | CASSIQQVATNEKLFF
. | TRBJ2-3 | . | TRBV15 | TGTGCCACCAGCGTAATGGATACGCAGTATTTT | CATSVMDTQYF
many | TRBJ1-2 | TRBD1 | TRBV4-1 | TGCGCCAGCAGCCCTCGACAGGGGGCAGCTAACTATGGCTACACCTTC | CASSPRQGAANYGYTF
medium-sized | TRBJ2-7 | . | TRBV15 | TGTGCCACCAGCAGAGACTACGCGGAGGGGGGCGAGCAGTACTTC | CATSRDYAEGGEQYF
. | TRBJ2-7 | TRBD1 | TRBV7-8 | TGTGCCAGCAGCTTAGCGCGGGACAGGGGTTGGGGCTACTACGAGCAGTACTTC | CASSLARDRGWGYYEQYF
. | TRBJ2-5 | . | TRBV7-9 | TGTGCCAGTAGTACCGGAGGGAGAGAGACCCAGTACTTC | CASSTGGRETQYF
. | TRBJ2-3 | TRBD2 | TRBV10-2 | TGCGCCAGCACCCTCCCGCGGGCGGGAGGGCCCGTAACAGATACGCAGTATTTT | CASTLPRAGGPVTDTQYF
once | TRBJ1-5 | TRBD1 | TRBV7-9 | TGTGCCAGCAGCTTTGGACAGGGGCTCAATCAGCCCCAGCATTTT | CASSFGQGLNQPQHF
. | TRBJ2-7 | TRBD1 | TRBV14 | TGTGCCAGCAGCCAAGTGGGACAGATCTACGAGCAGTACTTC | CASSQVGQIYEQYF
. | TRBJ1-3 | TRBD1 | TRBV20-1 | TGCAGTGCCAGCCAACCAGGGACAGTCTTTTTCGACTCTGGAAACACCATATATTTT | CSASQPGTVFFDSGNTIYF
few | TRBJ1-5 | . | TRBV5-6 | TGTGCCAGCAGCTCCACCTCGGGGGCAAGTCAGCCCCAGCATTTT | CASSSTSGASQPQHF
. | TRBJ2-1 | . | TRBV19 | TGTGCCAGTAGTATTGGAGACACCTACAATGAGCAGTTCTTC | CASSIGDTYNEQFF
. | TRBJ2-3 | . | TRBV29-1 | TGCAGCGTTGCTCTTGACAGGCTGCCAGATACGCAGTATTTT | CSVALDRLPDTQYF
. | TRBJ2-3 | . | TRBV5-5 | TGTGCCAGCAGCTCGGGCGGGGAGGCCACAGATACGCAGTATTTT | CASSSGGEATDTQYF
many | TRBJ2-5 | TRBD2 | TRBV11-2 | TGTGCCAGCAGCTACCCCGGGACTAGCAGGAAAGAGACCCAGTACTTC | CASSYPGTSRKETQYF
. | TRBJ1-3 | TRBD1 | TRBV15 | TGTGCCACCAGCAGAGAACAGGGGAACACCATATATTTT | CATSREQGNTIYF
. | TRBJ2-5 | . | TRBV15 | TGTGCCACCAGCCACAGGGACGGGGCTTTAGAGACCCAGTACTTC | CATSHRDGALETQYF
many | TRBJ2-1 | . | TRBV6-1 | TGTGCCAGCAGCCAGGGGGGCGGAAACGGTCAGGATGAGCAGTTCTTC | CASSQGGGNGQDEQFF
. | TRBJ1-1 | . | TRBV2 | TGTGCCAGCAGTGACACCAGGGCAGCTTTCTTT | CASSDTRAAFF
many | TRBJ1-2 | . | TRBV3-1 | TGTGCCAGCAGCCAAGATAGGCGGCGCGGGGTTGGCTACACCTTC | CASSQDRRRGVGYTF
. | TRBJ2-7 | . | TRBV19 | TGTGCCTGTAGAGGGACCCACGAGCAGTACTTC | CACRGTHEQYF
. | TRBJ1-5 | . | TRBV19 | TGTGCCAGAAAATCCTCGCCGTCCAATCAGCCCCAGCATTTT | CARKSSPSNQPQHF
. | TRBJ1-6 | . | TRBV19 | TGTGCCAGGGCCAGAGTCCTTTATAATTCACCCCTCCACTTT | CARARVLYNSPLHF
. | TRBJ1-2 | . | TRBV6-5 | TGTGCCAGCAGTTACCTTTTCGGGGACTATGGCTACACCTTC | CASSYLFGDYGYTF
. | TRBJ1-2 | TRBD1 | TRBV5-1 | TGCGCCAGCAGCAAGTCCGGGACAGGGGCTTACGATGGCTACACCTTC | CASSKSGTGAYDGYTF
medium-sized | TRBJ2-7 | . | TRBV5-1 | TGCGCCAGCAGCCACCAGGGGATTGCGTCCTACGAGCAGTACTTC | CASSHQGIASYEQYF
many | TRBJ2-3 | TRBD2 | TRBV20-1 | TGCAGTGGAGCGGGAGCTAACACAGATACGCAGTATTTT | CSGAGANTDTQYF
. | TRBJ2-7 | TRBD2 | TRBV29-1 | TGCAGCGTTGGCGGACTAGCGGGAGTCAACGAGCAGTACTTC | CSVGGLAGVNEQYF
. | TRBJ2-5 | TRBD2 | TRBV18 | TGTGCCAGCTCACCCCGACTCCAACGAGCGGGAGAGGTCGGAGAGACCCAGTACTTC | CASSPRLQRAGEVGETQYF
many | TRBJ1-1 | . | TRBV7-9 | TGTGCCAGCAGCCCTCATGTCGGGGGCCTGAACACTGAAGCTTTCTTT | CASSPHVGGLNTEAFF
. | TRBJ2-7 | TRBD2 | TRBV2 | TGTGCCAGCAGAGGAAGCGGGAGCTCCTACGAGCAGTACTTC | CASRGSGSSYEQYF
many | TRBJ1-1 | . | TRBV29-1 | TGCAGCGTTGAAACTCCCCAAAACACTGAAGCTTTCTTT | CSVETPQNTEAFF
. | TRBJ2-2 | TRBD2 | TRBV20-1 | TGCAGTGCTGTTACCACCGGGGCGGGAGGACGGACCGGGGAGCTGTTTTTT | CSAVTTGAGGRTGELFF
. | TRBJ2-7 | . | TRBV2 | TGTGCCAGCAGTGAAGCTGGGAGTTCCGGGCAGTACTTC | CASSEAGSSGQYF
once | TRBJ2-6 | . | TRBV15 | TGTGCCACCAGCAGCAGGGTGTCTGGGGCCAACGTCCTGACTTTC | CATSSRVSGANVLTF
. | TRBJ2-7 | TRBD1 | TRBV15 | TGTGCCACCAGCAGAACCGGGACAGGGAAGAACGAGCAGTACTTC | CATSRTGTGKNEQYF
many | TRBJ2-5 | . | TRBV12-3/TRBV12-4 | TGTGCCAGCAGTTTCTCCCTAGGAGGCCAAGAGACCCAGTACTTC | CASSFSLGGQETQYF
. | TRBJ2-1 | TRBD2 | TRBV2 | TGTGCCAGCAGTGGAACTAGCGGGAGCTATGAGCAGTTCTTC | CASSGTSGSYEQFF